Each of the 8 T cell receptor beta chains below was sequenced from the same sample in a study of CD8+CD57+ T cells in acquired aplastic anemia. Investigators profiled TCR beta VDJ and CDR3 from genomic DNA template. In TCRdb, the reads were re-called with MiXCR into one record per CDR3 protein. Of about 400,000 distinct CDR3 sequences in the sample, about two thirds were seen once. The source material was sorted CD4+, CD8+, or CD8+CD57+ T cells (not recorded which) from PBMCs. These receptors were obtained from a human donor in good health, serving as a control.

The rearrangement uses TRBV7-3 and TRBJ1-2; 8 nucleotides match TRBD1. The germline V gene encodes CDR1 SGHTA and CDR2 FQGTGA. The CDR3 consists of 15 residues. After removal of 4 bases from V and 8 bases from J, the junction contained 12 bases not matched to a gene. CDR3 sequence reads: CASSSWGQADTGYTF. CDR3 DNA: TGTGCCAGCAGCTCTTGGGGACAGGCAGACACCGGCTACACCTTC.

This clonotype was observed a single time. The rearrangement uses TRBV2 and TRBJ1-5, with a tentative D call TRBD1 (5 bases). This CDR3 is 15 amino acids long. The germline V gene encodes CDR1 SNHLY and CDR2 FYNNEI. Trimming shortened V by 3 bases and J by 0 bases, and 9 bases separated the two germline ends. CDR3 residues: CASSEGRGSNQPQHF. As DNA, the CDR3 is TGTGCCAGCAGTGAGGGGAGGGGTAGCAATCAGCCCCAGCATTTT.

This clonotype showed up many times. V usage is TRBV7-2 and J usage is TRBJ1-3; 9 bases line up with TRBD1. V dropped 4 bases and J dropped 0; count of bases not matched to a gene: 7. The CDR3 is made up of 17 amino acids. The germline V gene has CDR1 SGHTA and CDR2 FQGNSA. CDR3 sequence: CASSWSGTGNSGNTIYF. As DNA, the CDR3 is TGTGCCAGCAGCTGGTCCGGGACAGGGAACTCTGGAAACACCATATATTTT.

The V call is TRBV7-7, the J call TRBJ1-5; 8 nucleotides line up with TRBD1. Germline V CDR1 and CDR2: SSHAT, FNYEAQ (reference sequence). The ends lost 5 bases at V and 14 bases at J; junction bases unmatched: 11. The CDR3 is made up of 13 amino acids. The CDR3 region is CASSPQGEQAEHF. Written as DNA, the CDR3 is TGTGCCAGCAGCCCACAGGGGGAGCAGGCGGAGCATTTT.

About this clonotype: One end of the junction is discordant with germline, which a read error may explain. The chain joins TRBV7-9 to TRBJ2-5; D is possibly TRBD2 (6 bases). Germline values: CDR1 SEHNR, CDR2 FQNEAQ (reference sequence). The CDR3 contains 15 residues. In nucleotides, the CDR3 is TGTGCCACCAGCAGAGCTAGACGGGAGAAAGAGACCCAGTACTTC. Translation gives CATSRARREKETQYF.

The chain links TRBV7-2 to TRBJ2-7, with 11 nucleotides matching TRBD1. The length of the CDR3 is 16 residues. V lost 5 bases to trimming and J lost 6 bases; unmatched junction nucleotides: 12. The germline V gene encodes CDR1 SGHTA and CDR2 FQGNSA. The DNA for the CDR3 is TGTGCCAGCAGCCTACGGTGGACAGGGGGCATGGTCGAGCAGTACTTC. As protein: CASSLRWTGGMVEQYF.

With respect to this clonotype: A much larger clone lies one base from this, so it may be a read error. The chain recombines TRBV20-1 with TRBJ2-5; no reliable D call. The CDR3 has 12 residues. From germline, CDR1 is DFQATT and CDR2 SNEGSKA (reference sequence). The CDR3 region has the DNA TGCAATGCCACCCGGGCCCCAGAGACCCAGTACTTC. Its protein is CNATRAPETQYF.

CDR3 DNA: TGCAGTGCTAGGCAGACTAGCGGGGATCAAGAGACCCAGTACTTC. This encodes CSARQTSGDQETQYF. The chain couples TRBV20-1 to TRBJ2-5; TRBD2 matches at 11 bases. The CDR3 totals 15 residues. In germline, CDR1 is DFQATT, CDR2 SNEGSKA (reference sequence). Losses at the gene ends were 3 bases for V and 2 bases for J; bases not matched to a gene: 5.